This T cell receptor (beta chain) was recovered during a study of vaccination and CD4 T cells after COVID-19 (dated by TCRdb to 2022 to 2024). With respect to the entire study: Convalescent patients had a positive SARS-CoV-2 result on nasal swab PCR, and of these patients, fewer than ten had mild disease and one had severe disease. The convalescent cohort comprised six males and four females, including two Hispanic individuals, seven Caucasians, two Asians and one multiracial person. Each participant got two doses of either the Pfizer-BioNTech BNT162b2 vaccine (n=8) or the Moderna mRNA-1273 vaccine (n=2). Post-COVID blood samples from convalescent patients were collected a median of around 110 days after diagnosis, with a range of about 30 to 170 days. Post-vaccine blood samples were taken a median of roughly 72 days after the second vaccine dose, with a range of roughly 14 to 250 days. Overlapping spike peptide pools from SARS-CoV-2 and from the common cold coronaviruses HCoV-NL63, HCoV-OC43 and HCoV-229E were used as culture stimuli. In control cultures, a CEFX viral epitope pool was used as positive control, an HIV-1 Nef peptide pool was used as negative control, or no peptide was added. In ten to eleven COVID-19 convalescent patients and 4 infection-naive healthy vaccine recipients, researchers compared the spike-specific CD4+ TCR repertoire from before mRNA vaccination with the repertoire from after.

The intended sense of this specimen's treatment or condition label: roughly 10-day PBMC culture with coronavirus spike peptide pools or control peptides (ViraFEST assay). The ViraFEST assay was used in the study, in which antigen-specific T cells were expanded with peptide pools and expanded clonotypes were subsequently identified by TCR sequencing. The convalescent patients' positive SARS-CoV-2 PCR tests fell between March and December 2020, which was before the Alpha, Beta and Delta variants emerged in the United States. Each well held roughly 2 million PBMCs cultured in IMDM containing around 5% human AB serum and roughly 10 IU/ml IL-2, with about 9.4 ug/ml peptide pools added. On days 3 and 7, half of the culture medium was replaced with fresh IL-2-containing medium. CD4+ T cells were isolated after approximately ten days of culture through negative selection using the EasySep CD4+ T cell isolation kit. Ficoll-Paque Plus gradient centrifugation was used to isolate PBMCs from whole blood, and the isolated PBMCs were then either used fresh or cryopreserved at -140C. In general, triplicate wells were set up for every culture condition.

Libraries were constructed by PCR. DNA from cultured CD4+ T cells underwent TCR sequencing with the Oncomine TCR Beta short-read assay at the Johns Hopkins FTIC core. Genomic DNA was extracted from the cultured CD4+ T cells with the QIAamp micro DNA kit. Oncomine TCR Beta libraries from cultured CD4+ T cells were pooled using unique dual indexes and sequenced on an Illumina iSeq 100. On the study's bioinformatics: Non-productive sequences were removed, and CDR3s not starting with C, not ending with F or W, or shorter than 7 amino acids were discarded. The MANAFEST web application identified antigen-specific clonotypes by comparing peptide-stimulated wells against reference wells and other culture wells. For a clone to be called positive, the clone needed an FDR below 0.05, an odds ratio above 5, and a productive frequency above 0.1% in at least two of three replicate wells. Clonotypes that were significantly expanded in both SARS-CoV-2 spike wells and at least one common cold coronavirus spike condition were defined as cross-reactive. Similarity between CDR3 sequences was evaluated in R version 3.6.1 using Levenshtein distances (stringdist) and unrooted phylogenetic trees (ape). Through fastp at Q25 and MiXCR, TCRdb rebuilt clones from the public reads, retaining in-frame beta chains. CDR3 protein duplicates are merged, each entry listing the most common genes and DNA. TCRdb assigned the V and J calls; the authors' analysis was not used. Present in this sample are approximately 12,000 distinct CDR3 sequences, over 65% of which were seen just once. Together, the top ten hold about 24% of the sample.

About this clonotype itself: No antigen is known for it. The record has no base qualities; no much larger clone is one base away.

Here is what the overall study found, with its caveats: The study included relatively few convalescent patients and did not analyze early timepoints after natural infection. In convalescent patients, nearly all vaccine-specific clones (304 of 307) were found to be mono-reactive for SARS-CoV-2 spike rather than cross-reactive with common cold coronaviruses. The median number of SARS-CoV-2-reactive clonotypes rose from approximately 20 after infection to a few dozen after vaccination, but the change was not significant. Among the post-vaccine SARS-CoV-2-reactive clones in convalescent patients, a median about 87% showed up only after vaccination, which suggests vaccine-specific priming.

The germline V gene (reference sequence) provides CDR1 MNHEY and CDR2 SMNVEV. Spanning cysteine to phenylalanine, the CDR3 consists of 18 amino acids. Left in the record is the CDR3 DNA by itself, 54 bases read in frame from the first base. Trimming leaves V shorter by 8 bases and J shorter by 6 bases, with the junction holding 18 bases beyond the gene matches. This receptor was identified in a human donor who had recovered from COVID-19. This receptor chain uses TRBV27 and TRBJ2-2, with 10 bases aligning to TRBD1. The source material was CD4+ T cells from blood, cultured in vitro. The DNA sequence is given as TGTGCCAGCTGGAATTACGGGAGGACAGGGGGAAGGTCCGGGGAGCTGTTTTTT. Its protein product is CASWNYGRTGGRSGELFF.